The 32 T cell receptor beta chains reported below all come from one sample, sequenced in a study of T cell clonotyping in hematopoietic cell transplantation. Some clones are missing from TCRdb's copy, which holds only in-frame ones; the method was immunoSEQ multiplex PCR. The sample consists of tens of thousands of clones, 80% to 90% of them appearing once. Time point meaning: recipient sample about 28 days before transplant, after cytoreduction. Sample: peripheral blood mononuclear cells, taken before stem cell transplant. The receptors shown here come from a man aged 60 to 69 with biphenotypic leukemia. Some clones in this sample may be carry-over from other donors' samples.

This chain uses TRBV7-2 with TRBJ1-2, with D maybe TRBD1 (5 bases). Trimming left V 6 bases short and J 9 bases short, with 20 bases between. The CDR3 runs to 14 residues. CDR1 and CDR2 (germline): SGHTA, FQGNSA. The CDR3 region is CASSVGVDYDSYTF. In DNA, the CDR3 is TGTGCCAGCAGTGTAGGGGTAGACTACGATAGCTACACCTTC.

V gene TRBV7-2 combines with J gene TRBJ2-3; D is tentatively TRBD1 or TRBD2 (5 bases each). Germline V gives CDR1 SGHTA, CDR2 FQGNSA. The CDR3 runs 14 residues. The germline V and J ends were trimmed by 1 base and 5 bases, with 10 bases remaining between them. CDR3 protein: CASSLGGFGDTQYF. The CDR3 region has the DNA TGTGCCAGCAGCTTAGGGGGGTTTGGAGATACGCAGTATTTT.

The gene calls are TRBV7-9 and TRBJ1-3, with D hard to call. Per germline, CDR1 SEHNR and CDR2 FQNEAQ (reference sequence). The CDR3 covers 15 residues. With 0 bases removed from V and 0 bases from J, the gap between germline ends came to 6 bases. The CDR3 coding sequence is TGTGCCAGCAGCTTAGCAGCCGTCTCTGGAAACACCATATATTTT. This gives the protein CASSLAAVSGNTIYF.

The chain is built from TRBV4-3 and TRBJ1-1; D is undetermined. Germline V gene sequence: CDR1 LGHNA, CDR2 YSLEER. Trimming took off 4 bases at V and 0 bases at J, with 6 bases between the two ends. There are 13 residues in the CDR3. This CDR3 is CASSRVLNTEAFF. The CDR3 DNA reads TGCGCCAGCAGCCGAGTATTGAACACTGAAGCTTTCTTT.

In this sample, this clone turned up once. This CDR3 reads CASSLEYGTDTQYF. The CDR3 DNA is TGTGCCAGCAGCTTGGAGTACGGCACAGATACGCAGTATTTT. The gene calls are TRBV5-6 and TRBJ2-3; D is uncertain. V was trimmed by 0 bases and J by 1 base, leaving 6 bases between them. Per the germline V gene, CDR1 is SGHDT and CDR2 is YYEEEE. This CDR3 is 14 amino acids long.

The chain recombines TRBV6-5 with TRBJ2-7, with 8 bases matching TRBD1. Germline-derived CDR1 and CDR2 are MNHEY and SVGAGI. The V and J ends lost 5 bases and 3 bases, in that order; junction bases with no gene match: 9. CDR3 length: 15 residues. The CDR3 nucleotides read TGTGCCAGCAGTCCCGCAGGGGGCCCTTACTACGAGCAGTACTTC. It is translated as CASSPAGGPYYEQYF.

This chain joins TRBV28 and TRBJ1-5; no definite D call. The CDR3 is 15 residues long. The V gene's germline CDR1 is MDHEN and CDR2 SYDVKM. The V gene lost 7 bases and the J gene lost 2 bases, with 15 bases spanning the gap. CDR3 nucleotides: TGTGCCAGCACCCGTTTTAGCTCCGGCAATCAGCCCCAGCATTTT. The encoded protein is CASTRFSSGNQPQHF.

V usage is TRBV6-5 and J usage is TRBJ1-2, with unresolved D. V was trimmed by 0 bases and J by 3 bases, leaving 5 bases between them. The CDR3 spans 13 residues. CDR1 and CDR2 from the germline V gene are MNHEY and SVGAGI. CDR3 sequence: CASSYSSDYGYTF. CDR3 nucleotide sequence: TGTGCCAGCAGTTACTCGTCGGACTATGGCTACACCTTC.

This chain uses TRBV6-4 with TRBJ2-5; a possible D gene is TRBD1 (5 bases). In germline, CDR1 is MRHNA, CDR2 SNTAGT. V was shortened by 5 bases and J by 3 bases, with 10 bases between the two germline ends. This CDR3 spans 13 amino acids. The CDR3 sequence: CASSRQREETQYF. For the CDR3, the DNA is TGTGCCAGCAGTCGACAGCGCGAAGAGACCCAGTACTTC.

This clone occurred a few times. The rearrangement joins TRBV18 to TRBJ2-5, with 7 bases matching TRBD2. The CDR3 runs to 14 residues. The germline gives CDR1 KGHSH, CDR2 LQKENI. V dropped 3 bases and J dropped 5; count of bases not matched to a gene: 6. For the CDR3, the DNA is TGTGCCAGCTCACCCGGACTAGACGGGGAGACCCAGTACTTC. Its translation is CASSPGLDGETQYF.

The genes are TRBV19 and TRBJ2-1; 9 nucleotides match TRBD1. In germline, CDR1 is LNHDA, CDR2 SQIVND (reference sequence). The V and J ends lost 4 bases and 6 bases, in that order; junction bases with no gene match: 7. CDR3 length equals 15 residues. The CDR3 loop is CASSSRDRVGNEQFF. The CDR3 coding sequence is TGTGCCAGTAGTAGTAGGGACAGGGTAGGCAATGAGCAGTTCTTC.

As DNA, the CDR3 is TGTGCCAGCAGCTTCTTTGCCGCGGGAGGCTACACCTTC. Protein product: CASSFFAAGGYTF. The chain links TRBV5-6 to TRBJ1-2, with D hard to call. The CDR3 length is 13 residues. With 2 bases removed from V and 8 bases from J, the gap between germline ends came to 13 bases. Germline CDR1 is SGHDT and CDR2 is YYEEEE.

The chain employs TRBV2 and TRBJ1-1; possibly TRBD1 for D (5 bases). Trimming removed 5 bases at V and 3 bases at J, with 10 bases between. Germline lookup yields CDR1 SNHLY and CDR2 FYNNEI. There are 13 residues in the CDR3. CDR3 sequence reads: CASSIQGDTEAFF. DNA of the CDR3: TGTGCCAGCAGTATTCAGGGTGACACTGAAGCTTTCTTT.

The table lists this clone with a few counts. This chain uses TRBV6-6 with TRBJ1-2; 7 bases align to TRBD1. After removal of 6 bases from V and 7 bases from J, the junction contained 14 bases not matched to a gene. Germline-derived CDR1 and CDR2 are MNHNY and SVGAGI (reference sequence). This CDR3 has 15 residues. CDR3: CASRPGGGPRGGYTF. In nucleotides, the CDR3 is TGTGCCAGCAGACCAGGGGGGGGTCCTCGAGGTGGCTACACCTTC.

The V and J genes are TRBV28 and TRBJ2-5; 10 bases line up with TRBD1. The germline V gene encodes CDR1 MDHEN and CDR2 SYDVKM. V lost 11 bases to trimming and J lost 5 bases; unmatched junction nucleotides: 5. The CDR3 extends over 12 amino acids. This chain's CDR3 is CACRTGGETQYF. In DNA, the CDR3 is TGTGCCTGTCGGACAGGGGGGGAGACCCAGTACTTC. The full variable domain, its missing parts supplied by reference TRBV28 and TRBJ2-5, is DVKVTQSSRYLVKRTGEKVFLECVQDMDHENMFWYRQDPGLGLRLIYFSYDVKMKEKGDIPEGYSVSREKKERFSLILESASTNQTSMYLCACRTGGETQYFGPGTRLLVL.

The chain links TRBV4-3 to TRBJ1-2, with a possible D match to TRBD1 (6 bases). V lost 1 base and J lost 14, with 20 bases in between. The CDR3 length is 14 residues. Germline assignment: CDR1 LGHNA and CDR2 YSLEER. The CDR3 DNA reads as TGCGCCAGCAGCCAAGTCCGCCAGGGGAGTGGCAGGACCTTC. Its protein product is CASSQVRQGSGRTF.

Notes on this clone: The junction departs from germline at one end; a sequencing error may be responsible. The V call is TRBV7-9, the J call TRBJ2-3, with D unresolved. This CDR3 comprises 13 residues. The germline CDR1 and CDR2 sequences are SEHNR and FQNEAQ (reference sequence). The CDR3 spells CASRLASTDTQYF. Written as DNA, the CDR3 is TGTGCCAGCAGATTAGCCAGCACAGATACGCAGTATTTT.

This chain links TRBV25-1 with TRBJ1-4; D gene unclear. The CDR3 totals 13 residues. The V and J ends lost 1 base and 5 bases respectively, with 5 bases between them. Germline loops: CDR1 MGHDK, CDR2 SYGVNS. CDR3 in amino acids: CASSESLNEKLFF. The CDR3, as DNA: TGTGCCAGCAGTGAATCCCTAAATGAAAAACTGTTTTTT. The full variable domain, completed using reference TRBV25-1 and TRBJ1-4, is EADIYQTPRYLVIGTGKKITLECSQTMGHDKMYWYQQDPGMELHLIHYSYGVNSTEKGDLSSESTVSRIRTEHFPLTLESARPSHTSQYLCASSESLNEKLFFGSGTQLSVL.

The chain recombines TRBV28 with TRBJ2-2, with 8 bases that match TRBD1. V lost 2 bases to trimming and J lost 2 bases; unmatched junction nucleotides: 1. The CDR3 runs to 15 residues. Germline V gene data show CDR1 as MDHEN and CDR2 as SYDVKM. For the CDR3, the DNA is TGTGCCAGCAGTTTAGCAGGGGGCAACACCGGGGAGCTGTTTTTT. Residues: CASSLAGGNTGELFF.

This clone was found a few times. The chain is built from TRBV19 and TRBJ1-5; D is unresolved. Germline V gene sequence: CDR1 LNHDA, CDR2 SQIVND (reference sequence). This CDR3 region has 10 residues. V lost 8 bases and J lost 5, with 4 bases in between. The CDR3 is CASGYQPQHF. The CDR3 DNA sequence: TGTGCCAGTGGGTATCAGCCCCAGCATTTT.

V and J are TRBV5-1 and TRBJ2-3, with D unresolved. Germline lookup yields CDR1 SGHRS and CDR2 YFSETQ. Trimming left V 1 base short and J 1 base short, with 7 bases between. This CDR3 contains 14 residues. This CDR3 is CASSLFSRTDTQYF. CDR3 sequence (DNA): TGCGCCAGCAGCTTGTTTAGCCGCACAGATACGCAGTATTTT.

The chain joins TRBV4-1 to TRBJ2-2; 10 bases are shared with TRBD2. CDR1 and CDR2 from the germline V gene are MGHRA and YSYEKL. The CDR3 has 16 residues. V lost 3 bases to trimming and J lost 2 bases; unmatched junction nucleotides: 3. The CDR3 loop is CASSQASGRNTGELFF. CDR3 sequence (DNA): TGCGCCAGCAGCCAGGCTAGCGGGAGAAACACCGGGGAGCTGTTTTTT.

The gene calls are TRBV2 and TRBJ1-1; TRBD1 matches at 7 bases. V dropped 5 bases and J dropped 5; count of bases not matched to a gene: 5. This CDR3 contains 13 residues. Germline loops: CDR1 SNHLY, CDR2 FYNNEI. The CDR3 loop is CASSRTGWTEAFF. DNA for the CDR3: TGTGCCAGCAGTAGGACAGGTTGGACTGAAGCTTTCTTT.

The chain is built from TRBV27 and TRBJ2-6, with 10 nucleotides matching TRBD2. The CDR3 sequence is 20 residues long. The J segment lost 0 bases and the V segment lost 2 bases, leaving 10 bases of the junction unmatched. Germline CDR1 reads MNHEY; CDR2 reads SMNVEV (reference sequence). The CDR3 loop reads CASSLNFRTSGYSGANVLTF. CDR3 sequence (DNA): TGTGCCAGCAGTTTAAACTTCCGGACTAGCGGATACTCTGGGGCCAACGTCCTGACTTTC.

The chain employs TRBV19 and TRBJ2-7; 13 positions match TRBD2. With 3 bases clipped from V and 5 bases from J, the junction kept 4 bases outside the gene matches. CDR1 LNHDA and CDR2 SQIVND come from the germline V gene (reference sequence). This CDR3 is built from 15 residues. The CDR3 here is CASSITGLAGHEQYF. Written as DNA, the CDR3 is TGTGCCAGTAGTATTACGGGACTAGCGGGACACGAGCAGTACTTC.

This chain joins TRBV7-3 and TRBJ2-5, with D tentatively TRBD1 (6 bases). The CDR3 is 16 residues long. Germline CDR1 reads SGHTA; CDR2 reads FQGTGA. V was clipped by 1 base and J by 4 bases, with 16 bases between them. CDR3 region: CASSLRGTGFGETQYF. CDR3 nucleotides: TGTGCCAGCAGCTTAAGGGGAACAGGGTTCGGAGAGACCCAGTACTTC.

The J gene is TRBJ2-3, the V gene TRBV25-1; 11 nucleotides match TRBD2. The germline CDR1 and CDR2 sequences are MGHDK and SYGVNS. The CDR3 loop spans 13 amino acids. Trimming removed 8 bases from V and 5 bases from J; junction bases left unmatched: 3. In DNA form, the CDR3 reads TGTGCCAGCCGACTAGCGGGAAAAGATACGCAGTATTTT. This gives the protein CASRLAGKDTQYF.

The chain has TRBV7-2 and TRBJ1-1; D ambiguous. The ends were cut back, 5 bases at V and 0 bases at J, with 19 bases in the middle. Germline V gene sequence: CDR1 SGHTA, CDR2 FQGNSA. The CDR3 totals 17 residues. The CDR3 region is CASSPTPAGTLNTEAFF. As DNA, the CDR3 is TGTGCCAGCAGCCCCACTCCGGCAGGAACCTTGAACACTGAAGCTTTCTTT. The full variable domain, with the rest looked up from reference TRBV7-2 and TRBJ1-1, is GAGVSQSPSNKVTEKGKDVELRCDPISGHTALYWYRQSLGQGLEFLIYFQGNSAPDKSGLPSDRFSAERTGGSVSTLTIQRTQQEDSAVYLCASSPTPAGTLNTEAFFGQGTRLTVV.

The rearrangement links TRBV4-2 to TRBJ2-3, with TRBD2 identical over 10 bases. V gave up 2 bases and J gave up 0 bases; unmatched junction bases: 5. The CDR3 sequence is 17 residues long. Germline V gives CDR1 LGHNA, CDR2 YNFKEQ. CDR3 in DNA: TGTGCCAGCAGCCAAAGGACTAGCGGATATAGCACAGATACGCAGTATTTT. Its protein product is CASSQRTSGYSTDTQYF.

The DNA for the CDR3 is TGCGCCAGCAGCCTCGGGACAGGAGGCTACACCTTC. It specifies CASSLGTGGYTF. V gene TRBV5-1 combines with J gene TRBJ1-2; 8 bases are shared with TRBD1. V shed 4 bases, J shed 8 bases, and the junction held 4 bases outside the gene matches. CDR3 length: 12 residues. Germline assignment: CDR1 SGHRS and CDR2 YFSETQ.

CDR3 DNA: TGTGCCAGCAGTTCCCCGGACCACACAGATACGCAGTATTTT. As protein: CASSSPDHTDTQYF. V and J are TRBV27 and TRBJ2-3; D gene uncertain. Trimming pared 4 bases from V and 2 bases from J, leaving 10 bases between. This CDR3 is built from 14 residues. Germline CDR1 is MNHEY and CDR2 is SMNVEV (reference sequence).

V and J are TRBV29-1 and TRBJ1-3; no clear D gene. CDR3 length: 15 residues. Trimming cost V 4 bases and J 6 bases, with 19 bases left between them. CDR1 and CDR2 (germline): SQVTM, ANQGSEA. The CDR3 region has the DNA TGCAGCGTTGTACCCACGTCTGAAGCGGCAAACACCATATATTTT. This translates into CSVVPTSEAANTIYF.